This TCR beta chain is drawn from a study of T cell responses to AZD1222 COVID-19 vaccine. Germline assignment: CDR1 MDHEN and CDR2 SYDVKM. V gave up 10 bases and J gave up 4 bases, with 20 bases separating them. The CDR3 totals 15 residues. Study-wide findings and caveats: The donor cohort was predominantly white British with a female majority, and clonal diversity may have been underestimated. Recipients of two AZD1222 doses showed rising Spike-specific TCR breadth and depth. Samples come after the peak T cell response, not at day 14.

As concerns this clone: Its target is not known.

The assay was immunoSEQ multiplex PCR, and TCRdb's table has in-frame clones only and misses some. The data hold 150,000 to 200,000 clones, with 94% observed a single time. The sequences come from peripheral blood, collected 28 days after the second AZD1222 dose. The rearrangement uses TRBV28 and TRBJ1-5; D might be TRBD1 (5 bases). This TCR derives from an adult who received the AZD1222 COVID-19 vaccine. CDR3 sequence reads: CATTPRQGVNQPQHF. In DNA, the CDR3 is TGTGCCACCACACCCAGGCAGGGTGTAAATCAGCCCCAGCATTTT. The whole variable domain, remainder taken from reference TRBV28 and TRBJ1-5, is DVKVTQSSRYLVKRTGEKVFLECVQDMDHENMFWYRQDPGLGLRLIYFSYDVKMKEKGDIPEGYSVSREKKERFSLILESASTNQTSMYLCATTPRQGVNQPQHFGDGTRLSIL.